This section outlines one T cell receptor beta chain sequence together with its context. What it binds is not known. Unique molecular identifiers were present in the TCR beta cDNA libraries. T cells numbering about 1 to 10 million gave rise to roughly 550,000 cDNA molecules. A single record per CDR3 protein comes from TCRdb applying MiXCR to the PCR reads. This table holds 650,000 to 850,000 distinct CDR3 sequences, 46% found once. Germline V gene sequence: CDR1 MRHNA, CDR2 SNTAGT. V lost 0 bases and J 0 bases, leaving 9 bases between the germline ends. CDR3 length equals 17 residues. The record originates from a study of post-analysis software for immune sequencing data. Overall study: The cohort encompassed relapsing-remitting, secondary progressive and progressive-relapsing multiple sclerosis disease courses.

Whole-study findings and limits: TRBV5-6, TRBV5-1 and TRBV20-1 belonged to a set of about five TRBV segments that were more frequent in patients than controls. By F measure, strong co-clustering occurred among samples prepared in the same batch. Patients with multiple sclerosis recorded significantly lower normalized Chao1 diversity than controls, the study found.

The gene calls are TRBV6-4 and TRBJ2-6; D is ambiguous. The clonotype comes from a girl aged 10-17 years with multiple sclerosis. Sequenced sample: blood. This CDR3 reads CASSDSMSASGANVLTF. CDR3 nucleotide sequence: TGTGCCAGCAGTGACTCAATGTCGGCCTCTGGGGCCAACGTCCTGACTTTC.